This TCR beta chain was recorded in a study of Ad26.COV2.S vaccination and SARS-CoV-2 variants. This CDR3 is 14 amino acids long. Germline lookup yields CDR1 SGHAT and CDR2 FQNNGV. The trim removed 5 bases at V and 1 base at J, leaving 2 bases unmatched. Documented treatment: roughly 19 received Ad26.COV2.S at low or high dose, single or two shots; about five received placebo; per-sample allocation not given. Sampling was performed 63 days after the first vaccine or placebo injection. Donation came from an adult in Boston who was aged 18-55 years. An Ad26 vector carrying the Wuhan-strain SARS-CoV-2 spike served as the vaccine. TCRdb's table, derived via immunoSEQ multiplex PCR, lists solely in-frame clones and lacks some. Of roughly 500,000 clones listed, 87% were seen once; the top ten hold 13%. For this clone: The sample carries other DNA sequences with the same CDR3.

The sample in question was peripheral blood, obtained in a trial of Ad26.COV2.S vaccine versus placebo. V and J are TRBV11-2 and TRBJ1-3, with TRBD1 matching 7 bases. The sequence derives from a person between 18 and 65 years old who received the Ad26.COV2.S COVID-19 vaccine or a placebo. In DNA, the CDR3 is TGTGCCAGCAGCCCAGGGGGGTCTGGAAACACCATATATTTT. Its translation: CASSPGGSGNTIYF.